The 27 T cell receptor beta chains listed next were all sequenced from one sample in a study of blood T cell repertoires in COVID-19. Method: immunoSEQ multiplex PCR; TCRdb's copy keeps in-frame clones and lacks some. The table includes hundreds of thousands of clones, less than 85% detected once. The sequenced material came from PBMCs or T cells enriched from blood (not recorded which). The origin of the receptors is a woman in her twenties or thirties who had been exposed to COVID-19.

V usage is TRBV28 and J usage is TRBJ1-2; D gene unclear. The V end was cut by 8 bases, the J end by 13 bases, with 11 bases between. The CDR3 covers 9 residues. CDR1 and CDR2 (germline): MDHEN, SYDVKM. The CDR3 DNA sequence: TGTGCCAGCGGGCAGGAGGGCACCTTC. It yields the protein CASGQEGTF.

The rearrangement links TRBV28 to TRBJ1-1, with unresolved D. CDR3 length equals 14 residues. Germline V gives CDR1 MDHEN, CDR2 SYDVKM. Trimming stripped 8 bases from V and 1 base from J, with 14 bases between. The CDR3 loop reads CASDPVGRNTEAFF. The CDR3 DNA reads as TGTGCCAGCGACCCCGTAGGGAGGAACACTGAAGCTTTCTTT.

This chain connects TRBV9 to TRBJ2-3, with 10 bases identical to TRBD2. J gave up 4 bases and V 2 bases, and 7 bases lay outside the gene matches. CDR3 size: 16 residues. Germline-derived CDR1 and CDR2 are SGDLS and YYNGEE. Written as DNA, the CDR3 is TGTGCCAGCAGCGTGGAGGGACTAGCGCTGGCAGATACGCAGTATTTT. It codes for CASSVEGLALADTQYF.

The rearrangement uses TRBV5-1 and TRBJ1-1, with 9 bases identical to TRBD1. The trim removed 0 bases at V and 6 bases at J, leaving 6 bases unmatched. CDR1 SGHRS and CDR2 YFSETQ come from the germline V gene. The CDR3 length is 15 residues. The CDR3 reads CASSLGIGQGSEAFF. Written as DNA, the CDR3 is TGCGCCAGCAGCTTGGGAATCGGACAGGGGTCTGAAGCTTTCTTT. Together with reference TRBV5-1 and TRBJ1-1, the CDR3 gives the full variable domain: KAGVTQTPRYLIKTRGQQVTLSCSPISGHRSVSWYQQTPGQGLQFLFEYFSETQRNKGNFPGRFSGRQFSNSRSEMNVSTLELGDSALYLCASSLGIGQGSEAFFGQGTRLTVV.

The rearrangement uses TRBV12-3 or TRBV12-4 and TRBJ1-1; possible D gene TRBD1, 5 bases. The V and J ends lost 7 bases and 7 bases respectively, with 10 bases between them. This CDR3 region has 11 residues. The CDR3 DNA sequence: TGTGCCAGCACGGGGGTCGATGAAGCTTTCTTT. It encodes CASTGVDEAFF.

The genes are TRBV19 and TRBJ2-3, with 8 bases matching TRBD1. V was clipped by 5 bases and J by 8 bases; unmatched bases: 9. The CDR3 sequence is 14 residues long. In germline, CDR1 is LNHDA, CDR2 SQIVND (reference sequence). CDR3 bases: TGTGCCAGTAGTGGACAGGGTAGGATTCGTACGCAGTATTTT. The encoded protein is CASSGQGRIRTQYF.

Here the CDR3 DNA reads TGTGCCAGCAGTTTAGATTCTCCAGGGGGCTACGAGCAGTACTTC. It specifies CASSLDSPGGYEQYF. The V call is TRBV28, the J call TRBJ2-7, with 7 bases fitting TRBD1. Germline assignment: CDR1 MDHEN and CDR2 SYDVKM. V lost 2 bases, J lost 3 bases, and 7 bases stayed unmatched. This CDR3 has 15 residues. Supplemented by reference TRBV28 and TRBJ2-7, the full variable domain reads DVKVTQSSRYLVKRTGEKVFLECVQDMDHENMFWYRQDPGLGLRLIYFSYDVKMKEKGDIPEGYSVSREKKERFSLILESASTNQTSMYLCASSLDSPGGYEQYFGPGTRLTVT.

This chain links TRBV28 with TRBJ1-1; maybe TRBD1 (5 bases). Germline V CDR1 and CDR2: MDHEN, SYDVKM. The CDR3 consists of 15 residues. V was clipped by 6 bases and J by 7 bases, with 21 bases between them. The CDR3 DNA follows: TGTGCCAGCAGCACTAACCCGGCAGGCAGGGATGAAGCTTTCTTT. Amino acid sequence: CASSTNPAGRDEAFF.

The genes are TRBV7-2 and TRBJ1-2; weak D call: TRBD1 (6 bases). CDR1 and CDR2 from the germline V gene are SGHTA and FQGNSA. This CDR3 has 14 amino acids. V lost 6 bases, J lost 6 bases, and 17 bases lay in between. The CDR3 loop reads CASSITQGLDGYTF. Here the CDR3 DNA reads TGTGCCAGCAGTATTACACAGGGCCTTGATGGCTACACCTTC.

The chain combines TRBV4-1 with TRBJ2-3, with D tentatively TRBD2 (6 bases). Trimming pared 3 bases from V and 3 bases from J, leaving 16 bases between. The CDR3 is 16 residues long. Per the germline V gene, CDR1 is MGHRA and CDR2 is YSYEKL. CDR3 loop: CASSQPLARKTDTQYF. As DNA, the CDR3 is TGCGCCAGCAGCCAGCCACTAGCAAGGAAAACAGATACGCAGTATTTT.

This clone has a single count. The chain employs TRBV19 and TRBJ2-7; 10 nucleotides match TRBD1. CDR1 and CDR2 from the germline V gene are LNHDA and SQIVND (reference sequence). V shed 4 bases and J 1 base; nucleotides not matched to a gene: 13. The CDR3 is 18 amino acids. The DNA of the CDR3 is TGTGCCAGTAGTACCCGGACAGGGGGGGCACTCCGTTCCTACGAGCAGTACTTC. Translating gives CASSTRTGGALRSYEQYF.

The chain carries TRBV5-1 and TRBJ2-7, with TRBD1 as a possible D gene (6 bases). The CDR3 is 15 residues long. The V gene lost 0 bases and the J gene lost 2 bases, with 12 bases spanning the gap. In germline, CDR1 is SGHRS, CDR2 YFSETQ. This chain's CDR3 is CASSLVPGDTYEQYF. The CDR3 coding sequence is TGCGCCAGCAGCTTGGTGCCAGGGGACACCTACGAGCAGTACTTC.

This clone was seen a few times. The rearrangement joins TRBV5-6 to TRBJ1-2, with D possibly being TRBD1 (5 bases). CDR1 and CDR2 from the germline V gene are SGHDT and YYEEEE. The length of the CDR3 is 15 residues. With 1 base removed from V and 3 bases from J, the gap between germline ends came to 13 bases. The CDR3 DNA reads TGTGCCAGCAGCTTGTACGGTGGGGGGTACTATGGCTACACCTTC. Its translation is CASSLYGGGYYGYTF.

The J gene is TRBJ1-5, the V gene TRBV7-2; D is uncertain. Germline V lookup: CDR1 SGHTA, CDR2 FQGNSA. The length of the CDR3 is 13 residues. Trimming pared 4 bases from V and 3 bases from J, leaving 7 bases between. The CDR3, as DNA: TGTGCCAGCAGCTCGAGTATCAATCAGCCCCAGCATTTT. Amino acid sequence: CASSSSINQPQHF.

This chain uses TRBV4-1 with TRBJ1-5; D is perhaps TRBD1 (6 bases). The CDR3 contains 17 residues. V shed 0 bases and J shed 4 bases, with 16 bases lying between them. CDR1 is MGHRA, CDR2 YSYEKL, per germline. Here the CDR3 reads CASSQDLWGGQNQPQHF. Written as DNA, the CDR3 is TGCGCCAGCAGCCAAGATTTATGGGGGGGGCAGAATCAGCCCCAGCATTTT.

V and J are TRBV14 and TRBJ1-3; tentatively, D is TRBD1 (5 bases). Trimming took off 1 base at V and 4 bases at J, with 11 bases between the two ends. CDR1 and CDR2 (germline): SGHDN, FVKESK. CDR3 size: 15 residues. The CDR3 DNA reads TGTGCCAGCAGCCAAGGCAGGGCATCCGGAAACACCATATATTTT. It is translated as CASSQGRASGNTIYF.

The V call is TRBV4-2, the J call TRBJ1-2; the D gene is possibly TRBD1 (5 bases). Between the trimmed V and J ends, which lost 0 bases and 6 bases, there was a span of 14 bases. This CDR3 is 15 amino acids long. The germline gives CDR1 LGHNA, CDR2 YNFKEQ. CDR3 coding DNA: TGTGCCAGCAGCCAAGACCCAGGAGGGGAGGATGGCTACACCTTC. This translates into CASSQDPGGEDGYTF.

The V gene is TRBV19, the J gene TRBJ2-5; D gene uncertain. The CDR3 loop spans 13 amino acids. The V end was cut by 4 bases, the J end by 1 base, with 7 bases between. In germline, CDR1 is LNHDA, CDR2 SQIVND (reference sequence). The CDR3 DNA follows: TGTGCCAGTAGTAGAACTGTCCAAGAGACCCAGTACTTC. The encoded protein is CASSRTVQETQYF.

The genes are TRBV13 and TRBJ2-3, with TRBD2 matching 11 bases. The CDR3 is 16 amino acids. Unmatched junction bases numbered 6, after V lost 3 bases and J lost 4 bases. The germline gives CDR1 PRHDT, CDR2 FYEKMQ (reference sequence). The DNA for the CDR3 is TGTGCCAGCAGCTTCCCGACTAGCGGGACCGCAGATACGCAGTATTTT. This sequence encodes CASSFPTSGTADTQYF.

This chain uses TRBV2 with TRBJ1-1; the D gene is possibly TRBD1 (5 bases). The CDR3 spans 14 residues. Germline V gives CDR1 SNHLY, CDR2 FYNNEI. Trimming cost V 6 bases and J 3 bases, with 14 bases left between them. CDR3 DNA: TGTGCCAGCAGAGGACCTAGGGGTTACACTGAAGCTTTCTTT. Translated: CASRGPRGYTEAFF.

The DNA for the CDR3 is TGTGCCAGCACCCTGCCGGCTAGCGGGAGGGAACAGTACTTC. Its protein is CASTLPASGREQYF. The chain carries TRBV27 and TRBJ2-7; 12 bases match TRBD2. Germline V lookup: CDR1 MNHEY, CDR2 SMNVEV (reference sequence). V shed 7 bases and J 10 bases; nucleotides not matched to a gene: 11. CDR3 size: 14 residues.

This clone appeared a single time. This chain connects TRBV5-1 to TRBJ2-5, with 13 nucleotides matching TRBD2. With 4 bases clipped from V and 4 bases from J, the junction kept 7 bases outside the gene matches. The CDR3 has 16 amino acids. Looked up from germline, CDR1 is SGHRS and CDR2 is YFSETQ. In DNA form, the CDR3 reads TGCGCCAGCAGCCCCACTACTAGCGGGAGGGCAGAGACCCAGTACTTC. Translated, it gives CASSPTTSGRAETQYF.

The rearrangement joins TRBV28 to TRBJ1-2; D may be TRBD1 (6 bases). The germline CDR1 and CDR2 sequences are MDHEN and SYDVKM. This CDR3 contains 12 residues. V lost 7 bases, J lost 3 bases, and 9 bases lay in between. CDR3 sequence (DNA): TGTGCCAGCAACTCAGGGGACTATGGCTACACCTTC. This gives the protein CASNSGDYGYTF.

V is TRBV6-5 and J is TRBJ2-3; the match to TRBD2 covers 7 bases. The CDR3 spans 15 residues. V shed 6 bases and J 6 bases; nucleotides not matched to a gene: 12. Per germline, CDR1 MNHEY and CDR2 SVGAGI. CDR3 coding DNA: TGTGCCAGCAGCTGGGGAGCGGGGCCCCGGGATACGCAGTATTTT. Protein product: CASSWGAGPRDTQYF.

The CDR3 here is CASGTGLWSLGYTF. CDR3 sequence (DNA): TGTGCCAGCGGGACAGGCCTTTGGTCTCTGGGCTACACCTTC. V and J are TRBV2 and TRBJ1-2; 8 bases agree with TRBD1. V was pared by 8 bases and J by 8 bases, with 13 bases of the junction left unmatched. The CDR3 is made up of 14 amino acids. The V gene's germline CDR1 is SNHLY and CDR2 FYNNEI.

The chain employs TRBV13 and TRBJ2-3; D perhaps matches TRBD1 (5 bases). CDR1 is PRHDT, CDR2 FYEKMQ, per germline (reference sequence). Trimming removed 4 bases at V and 0 bases at J, with 20 bases between. This CDR3 contains 18 residues. In DNA, the CDR3 is TGTGCCAGCAGCTCCACAGGAGACCACACTACTAGCACAGATACGCAGTATTTT. It specifies CASSSTGDHTTSTDTQYF.

The gene calls are TRBV10-1 and TRBJ2-7; 11 positions match TRBD1. J gave up 2 bases and V 6 bases, and 9 bases lay outside the gene matches. Germline lookup yields CDR1 WNHNN and CDR2 SYGVQD (reference sequence). There are 16 residues in the CDR3. The CDR3 protein is CASSPAGDRGTYEQYF. The CDR3, as DNA: TGCGCCAGCAGCCCGGCGGGGGACAGGGGGACCTACGAGCAGTACTTC.